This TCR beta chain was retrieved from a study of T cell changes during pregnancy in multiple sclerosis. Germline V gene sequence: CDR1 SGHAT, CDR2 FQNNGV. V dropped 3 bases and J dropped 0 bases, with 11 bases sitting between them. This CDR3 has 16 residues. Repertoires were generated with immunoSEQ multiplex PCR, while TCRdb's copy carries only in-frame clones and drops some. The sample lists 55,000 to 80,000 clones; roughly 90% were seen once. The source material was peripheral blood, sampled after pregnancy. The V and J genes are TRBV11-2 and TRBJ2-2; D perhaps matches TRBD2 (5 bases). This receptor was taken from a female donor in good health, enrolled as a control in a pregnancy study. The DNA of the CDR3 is TGTGCCAGCAGCTTTACGACTATTCCGAACACCGGGGAGCTGTTTTTT. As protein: CASSFTTIPNTGELFF.